This paragraph reports one T cell receptor beta chain. Its antigen is still unknown. Nothing much larger sits one base from this clone, and base qualities are not available. This record comes from a study of cytomegalovirus exposure and HLA in healthy donors (dated by TCRdb to about 2017). With regard to the full study: An earlier analysis of roughly 610 of the donors reported over 250 Gb of sequence data and approximately 120 million unique TCR beta sequences obtained from around 170 million T cells. Of the approximately 400 genotyped donors, 65% to 90% fell in the genetic ancestry cluster associated with self-reported Caucasian donors. A later genetic analysis used genome-wide SNP genotypes for about three fifths of the 666 donors, treating that subset as a discovery cohort. A later analysis re-examined previously published TCR beta repertoires from 610 or so donors and added high-resolution HLA genotyping to investigate patterns of TCR occurrence. An earlier analysis of around 580 of the donors used high-throughput TCR beta sequencing to judge whether each TCR beta V gene segment behaved as functional or pseudogenic. Using immunosequencing, the study profiled T cell repertoires from around 680 subjects and related those repertoires to cytomegalovirus serostatus. A separate validation cohort of roughly 110 different subjects was used in addition to the 666-subject first cohort. Typing coverage varied by locus: about 629-640 donors for A, B, C, DRB1 and DQB1; more than 500 for DQA1; around 610 for DPA1; approximately 450 for DPB1. HLA typing covered class I and class II loci at four-digit resolution. Rather than using new phenotypic data, the later analysis identified candidate immune exposures from TCR beta sequences and from how often those sequences occurred across donors. Alongside the repertoire data, information on donor age, sex, ethnicity and CMV serostatus was compiled. The study was designed to test whether signatures of past pathogen exposure could be identified by cataloging public T cell receptors. Every discovery cohort repertoire had been produced on one sequencing platform. Around 300 gigabases of sequencing data and 70 million to 85 million unique TCR sequences were included in an early release covering around 600 HLA-typed donors. Four to six DR-DQ haplotypes were handled as single units for association and clustering, since linkage in the cohort was strong. Across some 400 genotyped donors of the cohort, an average of about 220,000 unique TCR beta nucleotide sequences per donor were sequenced, and approximately 19% of those sequences were non-productive. The study combined high-throughput TCR immunosequencing, statistical association of individual TCRs with disease status, and machine learning to predict cytomegalovirus infection status. The research as a whole found: The presence/absence analyses assumed that sequencing depth was roughly uniform across donors, and that assumption may not be true. The earlier analysis of fewer than 750 of the donors excluded roughly 17 rarely observed V segments, including chromosome 9 orphons, because counts were too low. CMV serostatus was the only immune exposure information available for the cohort. At a false discovery rate of 0.05, a later analysis linked around 15,000 TCR beta sequences to specific HLA alleles. The study listed 150 to 200 TCR beta chains as associated with cytomegalovirus. A cluster of highly shared sequence variants was judged likely to be a technical artifact of the sequencing pipeline. A later analysis found that most CMV-associated TCR beta chains appeared HLA-restricted, with HLA associations seemingly driven largely by CMV exposure. Linkage disequilibrium might explain the correlated functional status among segregating V segments, but an unknown experimental factor could not be ruled out. A further reported finding was that TCR beta sequences accurately predicted the HLA-A and HLA-B alleles for most subjects in the first cohort. A later analysis reported that several top co-occurrence clusters appeared linked to parvovirus B19, influenza, CMV and Epstein-Barr virus. Most TCR sequences were seen in very few donors, while some public TCRs were found in many individuals. The authors suggested that the approach could potentially be extended to other disease states and immunological phenotypes. Cytomegalovirus status was reported to be diagnosed by the classifier with high specificity and sensitivity in both the original and validation cohorts. In this cohort, only TCR beta chains were sequenced, and detectable features were limited by the absence of alpha or paired-chain data. Assigning TCR associations to individual alleles was difficult when HLA alleles, especially DR and DQ, strongly co-occurred. A later genetic analysis associated a missense DCLRE1C variant with V-gene and J-gene trimming of TCR beta chains, and an independent cohort replicated the association. Because the 87-base-pair reads could not distinguish some IMGT-functional V segments, including TRBV6-2 and TRBV6-3, those segments were excluded. Broadly in line with IMGT annotations, most TCR beta V segments showed up in productive rearrangements about 87% or about 30% of the time in an earlier analysis of several hundred of the donors. Because some donors lacked HLA typing at each locus, the association tests relied only on the typed subset. According to a later analysis, TCR association rates differed among HLA loci, with DRB1 alleles showing the most associated TCRs and HLA-C alleles showing the fewest. In a later analysis, HLA-associated TCR beta chains were found to be more clonally expanded and to have lower generation probabilities than equally common non-associated chains. According to a later genetic analysis, donors in an Asian-associated ancestry cluster had fewer N-insertions in productive TCRs than the approximately 610-donor mean. Three of the identified cytomegalovirus-associated TCR beta chains were confirmed in vitro to be specific for cytomegalovirus antigens.

The CDR1 and CDR2 encoded by the germline V gene (reference sequence) are SGHNT and YYREEE. V and J lose 4 bases and 1 base, and a span of 17 bases separates them. From the cysteine up to the phenylalanine, the CDR3 has a length of 17 residues. Left in the record is the CDR3 DNA by itself, 51 bases read in frame from the first base. The library was built by means of the immunoSEQ multiplex PCR assay. A mixture of 60 forward primers for TCR Vbeta segments and 13 reverse primers for TCR Jbeta segments was used in the multiplex PCR. A multiplex PCR assay on genomic DNA amplified the CDR3 region of rearranged TCR beta genes. Amplified TCR beta libraries were sequenced as 87-base-pair reads on the Illumina HiSeq System. Regarding the original processing steps: A later analysis tallied some 79 million unique TCR beta chains across the 640 or so repertoires, and around 9.9 million of those chains were shared by two or more donors. To remove PCR and sequencing errors, raw reads were error-corrected and collapsed into unique sequences using a nearest-neighbor algorithm that merged closely related sequences. Alignment of CDR3 sequences to IMGT reference sequences was used to assign V, D and J gene segments. For a sequence to be retained, at least a six-nucleotide match to both a V gene segment and a J gene segment was required. A rearrangement was called productive if the CDR3 had no stop codons and remained in frame with V and J, and every other rearrangement was called non-productive. Following IMGT convention, CDR3 was defined as the stretch from the second conserved V-encoded cysteine to the conserved J-encoded phenylalanine. The earlier analysis of 550 to 650 of the donors excluded any sequence lacking an unambiguous match to a single V gene segment. An earlier analysis of under 750 of the donors called V segments functional above 56.7% productive rearrangements and segregating when the between-donor standard deviation exceeded 5%. To diagnose cytomegalovirus status from the catalog of TCR beta chain sequences, a statistical classification framework was built. V and J gene assignment, in a later analysis, came from comparing TCR nucleotide sequences with IMGT/GENE-DB human TR gene sequences. In a later analysis, CDR3 sequences and most-parsimonious VDJ recombination scenarios were assigned using the TCRdist pipeline. In a later analysis, each TCR beta chain was defined by its CDR3 amino acid sequence together with its V-gene family, and reads lacking a unique V-gene family were excluded. A later analysis removed nearly 600 highly shared, low-generation-probability nucleotide sequences to deal with suspected cross-contamination and a sequencing artifact. A later analysis calculated a clonal expansion index for each public chain from normalized within-repertoire ranks of inferred template counts. In a later analysis, generation probabilities were computed with a VDJ recombination model fitted to out-of-frame rearrangements, and the resulting probabilities were checked against IGoR. Hypergeometric tests were used in a later analysis to score TCR-TCR, TCR-HLA and TCR-CMV co-occurrence, with a repertoire-size bias correction applied to the TCR pairs. False discovery rates were estimated in a later analysis by permuting HLA or CMV assignments 20 times. In a later analysis, co-occurring TCRs were grouped using DBSCAN, with TCRdist sequence similarity added in when clustering inside HLA-allele-positive subsets. For co-occurrence clustering, repertoires with fewer than 30,000 or more than 120,000 public chains were excluded, along with about five repertoires with anomalous nucleotide sharing. TCRdb obtained this table from immuneACCESS and retained in-frame rearrangements with V and J assigned. These tables miss some clones; where compared with another copy, unresolved V genes account for less than half of the shortfall, and the remainder is unexplained. The DNA was the basis for D and trimming; V, J and clone size are from that table. The sample contains around 200,000 clones, approximately 79% of them found a single time. 1.5% to 2% of the sample belongs to the ten largest clones.

The cohort consisted of 666 healthy bone marrow donors. All cohort members were sampled while nominally healthy, although unrecorded immune exposures were likely present. The donor tested CMV seronegative, placing the donor among the approximately 400 seronegative members of the cohort. Each donor provided a peripheral blood sample, and peripheral blood mononuclear cells were used for TCR beta sequencing. Genomic DNA was extracted from the blood cell samples with the Qiagen DNeasy Blood Extraction Kit. Sequencing was performed on PBMCs. The chain employs TRBV5-4 and TRBJ2-2, with TRBD1 tentatively as D gene (6 bases match). This receptor was identified in a man between 18 and 29 years old in good health and CMV-seronegative. The CDR3: CASSVQGRGGNTGELFF. At the DNA level, the sequence is TGTGCCAGCAGCGTCCAAGGGAGAGGGGGGAACACCGGGGAGCTGTTTTTT.